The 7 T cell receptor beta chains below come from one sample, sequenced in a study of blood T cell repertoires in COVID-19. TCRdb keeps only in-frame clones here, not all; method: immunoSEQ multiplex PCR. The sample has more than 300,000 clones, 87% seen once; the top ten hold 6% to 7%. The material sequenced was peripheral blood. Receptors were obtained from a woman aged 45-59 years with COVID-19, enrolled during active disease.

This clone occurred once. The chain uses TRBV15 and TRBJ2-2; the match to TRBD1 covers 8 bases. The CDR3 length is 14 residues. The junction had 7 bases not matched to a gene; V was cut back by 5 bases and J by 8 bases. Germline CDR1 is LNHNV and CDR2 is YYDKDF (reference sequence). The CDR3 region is CATSGYRGEGELFF. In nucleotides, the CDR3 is TGTGCCACCAGCGGCTACAGGGGGGAGGGGGAGCTGTTTTTT. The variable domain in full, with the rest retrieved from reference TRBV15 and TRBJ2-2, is DAMVIQNPRYQVTQFGKPVTLSCSQTLNHNVMYWYQQKSSQAPKLLFHYYDKDFNNEADTPDNFQSRRPNTSFCFLDIRSPGLGDTAMYLCATSGYRGEGELFFGEGSRLTVL.

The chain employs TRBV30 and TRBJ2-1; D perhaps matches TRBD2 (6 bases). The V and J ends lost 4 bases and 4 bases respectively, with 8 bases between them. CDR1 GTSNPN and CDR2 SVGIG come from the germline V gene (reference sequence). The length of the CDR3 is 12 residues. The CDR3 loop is CAWTSAYNEQFF. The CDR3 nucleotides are TGTGCCTGGACTAGCGCGTACAATGAGCAGTTCTTC.

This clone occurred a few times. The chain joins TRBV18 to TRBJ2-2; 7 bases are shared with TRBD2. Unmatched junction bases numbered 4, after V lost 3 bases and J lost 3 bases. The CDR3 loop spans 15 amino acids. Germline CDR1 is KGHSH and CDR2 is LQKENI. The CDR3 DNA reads TGTGCCAGCTCACCGAGGGCGGGAGACACCGGGGAGCTGTTTTTT. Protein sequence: CASSPRAGDTGELFF.

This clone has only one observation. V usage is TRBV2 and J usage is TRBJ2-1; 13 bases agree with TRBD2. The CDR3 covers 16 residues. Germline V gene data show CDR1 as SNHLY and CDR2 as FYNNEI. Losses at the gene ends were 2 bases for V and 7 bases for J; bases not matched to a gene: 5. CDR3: CASSERGLAGRNEQFF. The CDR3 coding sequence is TGTGCCAGCAGTGAAAGGGGACTAGCGGGACGGAATGAGCAGTTCTTC.

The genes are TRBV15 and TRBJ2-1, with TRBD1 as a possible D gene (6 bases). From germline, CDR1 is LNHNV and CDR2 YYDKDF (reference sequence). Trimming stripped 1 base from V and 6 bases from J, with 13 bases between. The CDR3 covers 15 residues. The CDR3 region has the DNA TGTGCCACCAGCAGAGGACAGGTCGCCGGCAATGAGCAGTTCTTC. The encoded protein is CATSRGQVAGNEQFF.

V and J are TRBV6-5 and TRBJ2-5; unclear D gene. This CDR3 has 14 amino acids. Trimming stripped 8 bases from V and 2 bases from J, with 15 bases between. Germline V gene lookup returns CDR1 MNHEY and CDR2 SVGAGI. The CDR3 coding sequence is TGTGCCAGCTCGCCTCACCTCAGACAAGAGACCCAGTACTTC. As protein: CASSPHLRQETQYF.

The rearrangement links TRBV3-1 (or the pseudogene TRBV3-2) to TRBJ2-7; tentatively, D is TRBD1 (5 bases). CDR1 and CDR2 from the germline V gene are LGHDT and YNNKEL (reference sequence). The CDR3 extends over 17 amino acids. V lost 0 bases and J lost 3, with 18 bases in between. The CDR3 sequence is CASSQEGEGAFFYEQYF. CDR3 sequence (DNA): TGTGCCAGCAGCCAAGAAGGCGAAGGGGCTTTCTTCTACGAGCAGTACTTC.